This TCR beta chain was identified in a study of blood T cell repertoires in COVID-19. Recovery meant two consecutive negative NP/OP PCR tests, professional clearance, or resolved symptoms. Germline V gene data show CDR1 as DFQATT and CDR2 as SNEGSKA (reference sequence). Trimming took off 6 bases at V and 7 bases at J, with 12 bases between the two ends. The CDR3 runs 11 residues. Sequencing used immunoSEQ multiplex PCR; TCRdb keeps in-frame clones, though not all of them. Of about 210,000 clones listed, roughly 90% were seen once; the top ten hold roughly 8.4%. This clonotype was sampled from a woman aged 18-30 years who had recovered from COVID-19. The gene calls are TRBV20-1 and TRBJ1-2; possibly TRBD1 for D (6 bases). The source material was PBMCs or T cells enriched from blood (not recorded which). CDR3 amino acids: CSAEQGGGYTF. The CDR3 DNA follows: TGCAGTGCGGAACAGGGTGGTGGCTACACCTTC.